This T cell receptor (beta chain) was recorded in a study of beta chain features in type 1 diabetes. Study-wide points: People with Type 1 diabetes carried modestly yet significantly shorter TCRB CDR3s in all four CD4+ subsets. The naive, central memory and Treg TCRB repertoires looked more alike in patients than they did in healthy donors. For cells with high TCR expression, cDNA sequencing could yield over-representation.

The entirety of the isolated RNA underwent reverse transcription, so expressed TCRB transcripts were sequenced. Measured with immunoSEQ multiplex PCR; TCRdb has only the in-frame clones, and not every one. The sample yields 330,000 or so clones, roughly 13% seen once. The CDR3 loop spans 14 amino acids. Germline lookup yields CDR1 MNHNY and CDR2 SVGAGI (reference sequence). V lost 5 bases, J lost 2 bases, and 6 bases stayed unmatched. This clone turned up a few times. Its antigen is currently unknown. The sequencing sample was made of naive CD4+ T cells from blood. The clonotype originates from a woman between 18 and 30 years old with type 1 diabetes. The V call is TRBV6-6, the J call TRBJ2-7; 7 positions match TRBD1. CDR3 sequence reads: CASSVTGWAYEQYF. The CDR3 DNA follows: TGTGCCAGCAGTGTGACAGGGTGGGCCTACGAGCAGTACTTC.